This T cell receptor (beta chain) emerged from a study of blood T cell repertoires in COVID-19. About the study: Researchers got acute and convalescent COVID-19 samples from the United States, Italy and Spain. PBMCs, B-cell-depleted T cells, or T cells provided the cDNA or gDNA that made up the material.

The CDR3 spans 14 residues. In germline, CDR1 is MNHNY, CDR2 SVGAGI (reference sequence). J gave up 5 bases and V 6 bases, and 8 bases lay outside the gene matches. One Seattle source followed patients from active infection through their disease course. Methods used by the authors: For nucleated cells, counts were estimated from reference gene primer amplification. The repertoire was sequenced with immunoSEQ multiplex PCR; TCRdb's copy has only in-frame clones and lacks some. V, J and clone size were drawn from that table, and D and trimming were deduced from the DNA. This table holds 85,000 to 100,000 clones, 88% found once.

This chain joins TRBV6-6 and TRBJ2-5; 8 bases are a match to TRBD1. This TCR derives from a man in his fifties with COVID-19, enrolled during active disease. Sequencing was carried out using peripheral blood. The CDR3 here is CASRRGQGYETQYF. The CDR3, as DNA: TGTGCCAGCAGACGCGGACAGGGTTACGAGACCCAGTACTTC.